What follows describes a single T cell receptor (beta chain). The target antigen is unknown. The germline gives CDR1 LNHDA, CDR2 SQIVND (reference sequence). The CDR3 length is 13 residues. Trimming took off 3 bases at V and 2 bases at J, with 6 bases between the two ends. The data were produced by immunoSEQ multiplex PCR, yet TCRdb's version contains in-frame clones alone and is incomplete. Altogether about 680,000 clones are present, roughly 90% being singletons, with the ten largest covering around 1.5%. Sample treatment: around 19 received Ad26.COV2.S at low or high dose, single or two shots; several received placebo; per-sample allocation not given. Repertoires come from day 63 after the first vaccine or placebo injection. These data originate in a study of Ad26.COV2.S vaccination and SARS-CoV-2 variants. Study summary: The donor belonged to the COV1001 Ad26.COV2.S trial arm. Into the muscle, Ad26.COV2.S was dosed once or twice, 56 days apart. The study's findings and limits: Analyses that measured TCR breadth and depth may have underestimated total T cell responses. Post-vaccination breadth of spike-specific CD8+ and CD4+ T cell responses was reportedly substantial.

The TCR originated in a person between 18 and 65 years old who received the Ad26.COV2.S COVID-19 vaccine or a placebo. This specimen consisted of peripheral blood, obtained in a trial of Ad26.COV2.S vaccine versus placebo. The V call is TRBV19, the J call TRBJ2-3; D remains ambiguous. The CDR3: CASSMLFTDTQYF. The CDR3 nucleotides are TGTGCCAGTAGTATGTTGTTCACAGATACGCAGTATTTT.